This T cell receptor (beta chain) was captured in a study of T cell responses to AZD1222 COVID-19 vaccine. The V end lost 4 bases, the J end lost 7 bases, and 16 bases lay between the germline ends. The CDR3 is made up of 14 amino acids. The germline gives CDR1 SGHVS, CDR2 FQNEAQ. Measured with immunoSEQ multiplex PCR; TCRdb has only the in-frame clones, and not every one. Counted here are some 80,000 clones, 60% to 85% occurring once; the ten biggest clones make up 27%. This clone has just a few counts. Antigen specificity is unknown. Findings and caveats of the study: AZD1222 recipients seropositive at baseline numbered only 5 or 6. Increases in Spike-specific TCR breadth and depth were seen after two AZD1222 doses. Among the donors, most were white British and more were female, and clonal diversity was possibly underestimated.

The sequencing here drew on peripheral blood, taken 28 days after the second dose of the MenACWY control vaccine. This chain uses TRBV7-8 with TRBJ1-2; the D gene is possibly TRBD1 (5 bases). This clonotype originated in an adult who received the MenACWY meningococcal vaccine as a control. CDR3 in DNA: TGTGCCAGCAGCTGGGGACCCGGAGGGAGTGGCTACACCTTC. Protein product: CASSWGPGGSGYTF.